Each of the 28 T cell receptor beta chains below was sequenced from the same sample in a study of blood T cells in healthy people across ages (dated by TCRdb to between 2015 and 2017). Preparation of the library involved 5' RACE. The data were produced on an Illumina HiSeq 2500. A second PCR of about 6 to 11 cycles was performed with a sample-barcoded 5' primer and a J-beta primer mix. Using fastp at Q25 and MiXCR, TCRdb reprocessed the public reads and kept productive beta chains. Each record represents a unique CDR3 protein, reported with the most common genes and DNA among its rows. The sample table shows fewer than 700,000 distinct CDR3 sequences, and roughly 48% are seen once. The top ten constitute approximately 25% of the sample. Source material: blood. These TCRs come from a man older than 75 in good health.

V usage is TRBV15 and J usage is TRBJ2-1; maybe TRBD1 (6 bases). Trimming cost V 4 bases and J 0 bases, with 10 bases left between them. CDR3 length equals 15 residues. Looked up from germline, CDR1 is LNHNV and CDR2 is YYDKDF (reference sequence). CDR3 residues: CATSTRTDSYNEQFF. CDR3 DNA sequence: TGTGCCACCAGCACACGGACAGACTCCTACAATGAGCAGTTCTTC.

The J gene is TRBJ1-2, the V gene TRBV6-2 or TRBV6-3; D call uncertain. The CDR3 covers 12 residues. Trimming took off 0 bases at V and 6 bases at J, with 5 bases between the two ends. Germline CDR1 and CDR2: MNHEY and SVGEGT. CDR3 in DNA: TGTGCCAGCAGTTACTCCGGGGATGGCTACACCTTC. Amino acids: CASSYSGDGYTF.

This clonotype has at least ten counts. CDR3 coding DNA: TGTGCCAGCAGCTTAAGACTAGCGGGGGGGAGCACAGATACGCAGTATTTT. Its translation is CASSLRLAGGSTDTQYF. This chain uses TRBV7-2 with TRBJ2-3, with 14 bases that match TRBD2. Germline V gives CDR1 SGHTA, CDR2 FQGNSA. There are 17 residues in the CDR3. Losses at the gene ends were 2 bases for V and 0 bases for J; bases not matched to a gene: 1.

This clonotype was recorded a few times. The rearrangement joins TRBV15 to TRBJ1-2, with no clear D. The V gene lost 3 bases and the J gene lost 4 bases, with 12 bases spanning the gap. CDR3 length: 14 amino acids. Germline CDR1 LNHNV, CDR2 YYDKDF (reference sequence). Here the CDR3 reads CATSRGANIYGYTF. The CDR3 DNA sequence: TGTGCCACCAGCAGGGGTGCCAATATCTATGGCTACACCTTC.

The sample holds a few counts of this clonotype. V is TRBV2 and J is TRBJ2-1; D is unclear. Trimming cost V 0 bases and J 7 bases, with 7 bases left between them. The CDR3 runs to 13 residues. Germline CDR1 is SNHLY and CDR2 is FYNNEI. CDR3 DNA: TGTGCCAGCAGTGAAGCGCGCCATAATGAGCAGTTCTTC. The encoded protein is CASSEARHNEQFF.

The chain joins TRBV4-3 to TRBJ1-4, with D possibly being TRBD1 (5 bases). Germline V gene sequence: CDR1 LGHNA, CDR2 YSLEER. The CDR3 covers 16 residues. Trimming took 0 bases from V and 0 from J, leaving 8 bases between them. CDR3 DNA sequence: TGCGCCAGCAGCCAAGATGGGGCTGCAACTAATGAAAAACTGTTTTTT. Protein: CASSQDGAATNEKLFF.

The chain employs TRBV28 and TRBJ1-6; TRBD1 aligns across 9 bases. The CDR3 is 15 residues long. The V and J ends lost 4 bases and 7 bases, in that order; junction bases with no gene match: 5. CDR1 is MDHEN, CDR2 SYDVKM, per germline. The CDR3 here is CASSWTGVGNSPLHF. The CDR3, as DNA: TGTGCCAGCAGTTGGACAGGGGTGGGGAATTCACCCCTCCACTTT.

The chain combines TRBV3-1 with TRBJ2-5; D could derive from TRBD1 or TRBD2 (6 bases each). The CDR3 is 17 residues long. Per the germline V gene, CDR1 is LGHDT and CDR2 is YNNKEL (reference sequence). Trimming removed 2 bases from V and 5 bases from J, with 21 bases in between. The CDR3: CASSQLLGGGGGETQYF. The CDR3 DNA sequence: TGTGCCAGCAGCCAACTCCTCGGTGGAGGGGGAGGTGAGACCCAGTACTTC.

The rearrangement joins TRBV20-1 to TRBJ2-7; TRBD2 matches at 11 bases. After removal of 6 bases from V and 7 bases from J, the junction contained 11 bases not matched to a gene. Looked up from germline, CDR1 is DFQATT and CDR2 is SNEGSKA (reference sequence). CDR3 length equals 14 residues. The CDR3 region is CSARTSGSSNEQYF. In DNA form, the CDR3 reads TGCAGTGCCAGAACTAGCGGGAGCTCGAATGAGCAGTACTTC.

The V call is TRBV7-9, the J call TRBJ2-1; D gene unclear. This CDR3 region has 15 residues. The germline V gene encodes CDR1 SEHNR and CDR2 FQNEAQ (reference sequence). Trimming cost V 2 bases and J 5 bases, with 13 bases left between them. The chain's CDR3 is CASSLSAPTHNEQFF. The CDR3 nucleotides are TGTGCCAGCAGCTTATCCGCACCAACGCACAATGAGCAGTTCTTC.

The chain is built from TRBV7-3 and TRBJ1-2; D is unclear. V gave up 0 bases and J gave up 2 bases, with 7 bases separating them. Germline loops: CDR1 SGHTA, CDR2 FQGTGA. CDR3 length equals 14 residues. The CDR3 DNA sequence: TGTGCCAGCAGCTTAACTCCAGCGAACTATGGCTACACCTTC. It yields the protein CASSLTPANYGYTF.

The rearrangement joins TRBV7-2 to TRBJ2-1; D is perhaps TRBD1 (6 bases). Germline V CDR1 and CDR2: SGHTA, FQGNSA. The CDR3 loop spans 15 amino acids. Trimming left V 5 bases short and J 2 bases short, with 13 bases between. DNA of the CDR3: TGTGCCAGCAGCATCCAGGGGATCACCTACAATGAGCAGTTCTTC. Its translation: CASSIQGITYNEQFF. The entire variable domain, with the rest obtained from reference TRBV7-2 and TRBJ2-1, is as follows: GAGVSQSPSNKVTEKGKDVELRCDPISGHTALYWYRQSLGQGLEFLIYFQGNSAPDKSGLPSDRFSAERTGGSVSTLTIQRTQQEDSAVYLCASSIQGITYNEQFFGPGTRLTVL.

With respect to this clonotype: One end of the junction varies from germline; a read error may be responsible. The J gene is TRBJ2-7, the V gene TRBV5-1; 7 positions match TRBD1. The CDR3 has 14 amino acids. CDR1 is SGHRS and CDR2 is YFSETQ in the germline V gene. CDR3 nucleotides: TGCGCCAGCAGCTTGGGACAGGGCTCCTACAAGCAGTACTTC. It translates to CASSLGQGSYKQYF.

The rearrangement links TRBV29-1 to TRBJ1-5, with TRBD1 identical over 7 bases. From germline, CDR1 is SQVTM and CDR2 ANQGSEA. V shed 5 bases, J shed 4 bases, and the junction held 8 bases outside the gene matches. This CDR3 has 14 residues. In nucleotides, the CDR3 is TGCAGCGTTTCACAGGGGTTAGGGAATCAGCCCCAGCATTTT. It encodes CSVSQGLGNQPQHF.

This chain connects TRBV15 to TRBJ1-5, with D hard to call. The CDR3 covers 16 residues. Germline CDR1 is LNHNV and CDR2 is YYDKDF (reference sequence). Trimming took 1 base from V and 3 from J, leaving 13 bases between them. CDR3 DNA sequence: TGTGCCACCAGCAGAGCCCAGGACGGGAACAATCAGCCCCAGCATTTT. Its protein product is CATSRAQDGNNQPQHF.

In its sample, this clonotype was seen a few times. This rearrangement joins TRBV20-1 to TRBJ2-3; no clear D gene. The CDR3 spans 12 residues. V gave up 5 bases and J gave up 0 bases, with 6 bases separating them. CDR1 DFQATT and CDR2 SNEGSKA come from the germline V gene (reference sequence). The CDR3 protein is CSAPKSTDTQYF. In DNA form, the CDR3 reads TGCAGTGCTCCTAAAAGCACAGATACGCAGTATTTT.

The rearrangement joins TRBV4-2 to TRBJ2-1; D ambiguous. CDR1 is LGHNA, CDR2 YNFKEQ, per germline. Trimming removed 1 base from V and 9 bases from J, with 19 bases in between. CDR3 size: 16 residues. The CDR3 nucleotides are TGTGCCAGCAGCCAAGCAAACCCGGTAGCAAGTGGTGAGCAGTTCTTC. Protein product: CASSQANPVASGEQFF.

This rearrangement joins TRBV11-1 to TRBJ1-1; D is possibly TRBD1 (5 bases). The length of the CDR3 is 15 residues. Germline CDR1 SGHAT, CDR2 FQDESV (reference sequence). Trimming took 1 base from V and 2 from J, leaving 11 bases between them. The CDR3 nucleotides are TGTGCCAGCAGCTTAGGGGAGGGGTCTAACACTGAAGCTTTCTTT. Its protein is CASSLGEGSNTEAFF. The variable domain in full, with the rest retrieved from reference TRBV11-1 and TRBJ1-1, is EAEVAQSPRYKITEKSQAVAFWCDPISGHATLYWYRQILGQGPELLVQFQDESVVDDSQLPKDRFSAERLKGVDSTLKIQPAELGDSAMYLCASSLGEGSNTEAFFGQGTRLTVV.

The rearrangement uses TRBV20-1 and TRBJ2-7; 8 bases agree with TRBD2. The J call may be wrong; the DNA end is better matched by TRBJ2-5. This CDR3 is 13 amino acids long. Germline CDR1 is DFQATT and CDR2 is SNEGSKA (reference sequence). The CDR3 reads CSASSGGLGTQYF. The CDR3 coding sequence is TGCAGTGCTAGTTCGGGGGGGCTGGGGACCCAGTACTTC.

V gene TRBV29-1 combines with J gene TRBJ1-2, with D possibly being TRBD1 (5 bases). Trimming shortened V by 7 bases and J by 6 bases, and 15 bases separated the two germline ends. CDR3 length equals 12 residues. Germline CDR1 and CDR2: SQVTM and ANQGSEA. The CDR3 loop is CSATGGVHGYTF. The CDR3 DNA reads TGCAGCGCTACAGGAGGAGTTCATGGCTACACCTTC.

V and J are TRBV7-9 and TRBJ2-1; TRBD2 agrees at 7 bases. V lost 5 bases, J lost 0 bases, and 7 bases stayed unmatched. The CDR3 runs to 16 residues. The germline V gene encodes CDR1 SEHNR and CDR2 FQNEAQ (reference sequence). CDR3 protein: CASSPRTRSSYNEQFF. CDR3 sequence (DNA): TGTGCCAGCAGCCCTCGGACTAGGAGCTCCTACAATGAGCAGTTCTTC. The full variable domain, its missing parts supplied by reference TRBV7-9 and TRBJ2-1, is DTGVSQNPRHKITKRGQNVTFRCDPISEHNRLYWYRQTLGQGPEFLTYFQNEAQLEKSRLLSDRFSAERPKGSFSTLEIQRTEQGDSAMYLCASSPRTRSSYNEQFFGPGTRLTVL.

This clonotype was observed a handful of times. The chain joins TRBV9 to TRBJ1-2; D call uncertain. The CDR3 extends over 13 amino acids. Germline V gene data show CDR1 as SGDLS and CDR2 as YYNGEE. The germline V and J ends were trimmed by 0 bases and 8 bases, with 11 bases remaining between them. The CDR3 loop is CASSVAGVRGYTF. CDR3 DNA sequence: TGTGCCAGCAGCGTAGCAGGAGTACGCGGCTACACCTTC.

The sample holds a few counts of this clonotype. This rearrangement joins TRBV12-3 or TRBV12-4 to TRBJ2-1, with D perhaps assigned TRBD1 or TRBD2 (5 bases each). The CDR3 consists of 16 residues. Trimming took 4 bases from V and 0 from J, leaving 13 bases between them. The CDR3 nucleotides read TGTGCCAGCAGTTACGGGGTTGGGGGCTCCTACAATGAGCAGTTCTTC. Amino acids: CASSYGVGGSYNEQFF.

The gene calls are TRBV6-2 or TRBV6-3 and TRBJ2-1; D call uncertain. Germline CDR1 is MNHEY and CDR2 is SVGEGT. CDR3 size: 11 residues. V dropped 4 bases and J dropped 13 bases, with 11 bases sitting between them. CDR3 residues: CASSFVYFQFF. The CDR3, as DNA: TGTGCCAGCAGTTTTGTGTATTTCCAGTTCTTC.

The genes are TRBV12-3 or TRBV12-4 and TRBJ1-5; 8 bases match TRBD1. J gave up 4 bases and V 6 bases, and 5 bases lay outside the gene matches. The length of the CDR3 is 14 residues. The CDR3 DNA reads TGTGCCAGCAGCGTACAGGGGGGGAATCAGCCCCAGCATTTT. This translates into CASSVQGGNQPQHF.

V gene TRBV15 combines with J gene TRBJ1-2; no clear D. From germline, CDR1 is LNHNV and CDR2 YYDKDF (reference sequence). This CDR3 spans 15 amino acids. V was trimmed by 3 bases and J by 4 bases, leaving 15 bases between them. For the CDR3, the DNA is TGTGCCACCAGCAGGGGCGGCTCCCTGGGCTATGGCTACACCTTC. Translation: CATSRGGSLGYGYTF. Variable domain in full (rest from reference TRBV15 and TRBJ1-2): DAMVIQNPRYQVTQFGKPVTLSCSQTLNHNVMYWYQQKSSQAPKLLFHYYDKDFNNEADTPDNFQSRRPNTSFCFLDIRSPGLGDTAMYLCATSRGGSLGYGYTFGSGTRLTVV.

In its sample, this clonotype was seen many times. The V gene is TRBV6-5, the J gene TRBJ2-5; TRBD2 matches at 11 bases. CDR1 is MNHEY and CDR2 is SVGAGI in the germline V gene. The length of the CDR3 is 13 residues. J was trimmed by 6 bases and V by 7 bases; bases with no gene match: 4. CDR3: CASTSGGTKTQYF. The CDR3 DNA follows: TGTGCCAGCACTAGCGGGGGGACGAAGACCCAGTACTTC.

This clonotype came up a few times. This rearrangement joins TRBV12-3 or TRBV12-4 to TRBJ2-5, with D possibly being TRBD1 (5 bases). This CDR3 has 14 residues. V was shortened by 3 bases and J by 5 bases, with 13 bases between the two germline ends. The CDR3 DNA follows: TGTGCCAGCAGTTTTCGACGGTCAGGGGAGACCCAGTACTTC. It yields the protein CASSFRRSGETQYF.